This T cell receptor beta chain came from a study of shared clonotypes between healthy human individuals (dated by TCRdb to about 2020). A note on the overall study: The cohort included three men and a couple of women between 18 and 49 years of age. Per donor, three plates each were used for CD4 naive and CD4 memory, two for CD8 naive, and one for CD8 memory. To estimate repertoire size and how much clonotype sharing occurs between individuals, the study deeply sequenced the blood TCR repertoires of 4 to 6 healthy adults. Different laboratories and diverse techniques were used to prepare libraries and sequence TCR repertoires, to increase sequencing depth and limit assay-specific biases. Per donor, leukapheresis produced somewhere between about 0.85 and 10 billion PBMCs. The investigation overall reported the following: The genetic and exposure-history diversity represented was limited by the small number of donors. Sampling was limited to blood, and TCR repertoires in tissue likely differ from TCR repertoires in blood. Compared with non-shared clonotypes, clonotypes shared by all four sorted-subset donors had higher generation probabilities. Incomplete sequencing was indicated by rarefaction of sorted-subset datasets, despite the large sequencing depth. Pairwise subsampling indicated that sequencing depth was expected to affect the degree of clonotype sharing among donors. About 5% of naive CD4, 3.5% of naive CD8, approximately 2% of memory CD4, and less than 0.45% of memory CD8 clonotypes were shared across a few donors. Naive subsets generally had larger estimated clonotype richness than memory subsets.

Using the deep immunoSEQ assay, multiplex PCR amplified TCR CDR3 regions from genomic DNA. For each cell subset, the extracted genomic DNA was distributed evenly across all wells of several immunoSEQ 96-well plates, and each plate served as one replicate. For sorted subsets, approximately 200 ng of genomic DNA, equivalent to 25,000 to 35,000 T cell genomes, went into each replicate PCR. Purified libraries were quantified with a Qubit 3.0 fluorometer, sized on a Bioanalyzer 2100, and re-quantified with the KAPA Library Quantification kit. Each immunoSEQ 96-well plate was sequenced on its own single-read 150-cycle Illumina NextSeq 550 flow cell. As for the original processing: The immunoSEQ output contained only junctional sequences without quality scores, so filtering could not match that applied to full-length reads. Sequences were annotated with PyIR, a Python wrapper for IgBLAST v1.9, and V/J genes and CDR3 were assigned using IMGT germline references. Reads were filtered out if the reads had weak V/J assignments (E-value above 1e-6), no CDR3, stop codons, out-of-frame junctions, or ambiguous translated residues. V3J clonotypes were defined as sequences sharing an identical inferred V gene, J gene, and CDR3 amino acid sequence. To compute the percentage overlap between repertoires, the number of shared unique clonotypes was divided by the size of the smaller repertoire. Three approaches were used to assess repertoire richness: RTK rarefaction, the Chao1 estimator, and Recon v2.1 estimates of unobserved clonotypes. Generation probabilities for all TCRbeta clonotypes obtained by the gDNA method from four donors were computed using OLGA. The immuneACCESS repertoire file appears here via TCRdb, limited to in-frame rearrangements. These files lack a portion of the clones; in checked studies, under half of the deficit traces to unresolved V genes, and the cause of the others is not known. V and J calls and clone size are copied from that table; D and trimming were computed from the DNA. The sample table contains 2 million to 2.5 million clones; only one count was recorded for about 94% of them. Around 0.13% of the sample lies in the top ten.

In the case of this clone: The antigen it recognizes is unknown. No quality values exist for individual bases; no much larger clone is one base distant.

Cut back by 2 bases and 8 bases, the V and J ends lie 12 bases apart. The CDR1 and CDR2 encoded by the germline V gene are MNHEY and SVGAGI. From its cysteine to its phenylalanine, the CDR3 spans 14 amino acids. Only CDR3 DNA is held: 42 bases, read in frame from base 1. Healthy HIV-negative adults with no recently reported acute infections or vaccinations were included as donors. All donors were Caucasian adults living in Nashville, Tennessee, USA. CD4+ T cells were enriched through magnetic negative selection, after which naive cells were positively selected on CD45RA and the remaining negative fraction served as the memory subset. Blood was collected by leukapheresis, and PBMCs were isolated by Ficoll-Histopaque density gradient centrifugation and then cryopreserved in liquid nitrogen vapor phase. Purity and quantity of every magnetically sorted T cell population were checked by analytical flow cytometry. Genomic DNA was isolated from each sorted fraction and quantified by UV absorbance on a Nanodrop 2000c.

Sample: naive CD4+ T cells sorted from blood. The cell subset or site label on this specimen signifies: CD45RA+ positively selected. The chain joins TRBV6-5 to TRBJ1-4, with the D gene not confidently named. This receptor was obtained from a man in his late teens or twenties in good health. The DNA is TGTGCCAGCAGTTACCGACCGTCCAGGGAAAAACTGTTTTTT. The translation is CASSYRPSREKLFF.